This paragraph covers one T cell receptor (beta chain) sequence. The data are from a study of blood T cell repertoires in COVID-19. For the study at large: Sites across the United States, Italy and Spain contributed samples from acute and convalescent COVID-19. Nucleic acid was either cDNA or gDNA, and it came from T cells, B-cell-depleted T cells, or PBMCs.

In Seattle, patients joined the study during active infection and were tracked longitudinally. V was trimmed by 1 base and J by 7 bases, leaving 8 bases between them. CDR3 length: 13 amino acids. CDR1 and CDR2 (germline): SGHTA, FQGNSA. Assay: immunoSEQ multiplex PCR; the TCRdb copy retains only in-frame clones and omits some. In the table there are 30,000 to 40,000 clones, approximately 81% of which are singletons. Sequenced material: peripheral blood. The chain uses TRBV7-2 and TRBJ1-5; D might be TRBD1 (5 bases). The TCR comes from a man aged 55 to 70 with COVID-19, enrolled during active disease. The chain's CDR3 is CASSLDPGQPQHF. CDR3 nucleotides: TGTGCCAGCAGCTTAGATCCAGGGCAGCCCCAGCATTTT.